This T cell receptor beta chain derives from a study of post-analysis software for immune sequencing data (dated by TCRdb to between 2015 and 2017). Notes on the research overall: The recorded disease courses included relapsing-remitting, secondary progressive and progressive-relapsing multiple sclerosis, and some patients had no subtype annotation. The patient repertoires were compared against about 10 previously published healthy control repertoires obtained from donors aged roughly 6 to 25 years. A subset of samples was prepared in parallel using single-end sample barcoding, then pooled and co-amplified after Illumina adapter ligation. The full study reports these points: Direct clustering with F measure showed strong co-clustering of samples prepared in the same batch, prompting a batch-effect correction. Significantly higher frequencies in patients than in controls were found for several TRBV segments, including TRBV5-6, TRBV5-1 and TRBV20-1. Multiple sclerosis patients had significantly lower normalized Chao1 diversity than controls, a result that suggests substantial peripheral T-cell clonal expansion. The control group was slightly older than the multiple sclerosis patient group.

This clonotype came up a few times. This clone's antigen is unknown. No quality values exist for individual bases; no much larger clone is one base distant. To demonstrate the VDJtools post-analysis software, the study profiled TCR beta repertoires from the peripheral blood of about 13 young patients with multiple sclerosis. The patients with multiple sclerosis were children and adolescents between roughly 6 and 15 years of age. V is cut by 5 bases and J by 5 bases, and the space between the germline ends is 18 bases. From the cysteine up to the phenylalanine, the CDR3 has a length of 15 residues. Kept here is only the CDR3 DNA, which spans 45 bases and is read in frame from base 1. In the germline V gene, CDR1 corresponds to SGHTA and CDR2 to FQGTGA. Libraries were made using PCR. For sequencing, an Illumina HiSeq 2500 was employed. Unique molecular identifiers were incorporated into TCR beta cDNA libraries to reduce PCR and sequencing biases. Per 1 to 10 million input T cells, around 500,000 cDNA molecules were obtained, such that each molecule approximated one T cell. The patient libraries were prepared and sequenced using the same protocol as the earlier healthy control dataset. Samples belonging to the same batch were prepared together, multiplexed and sequenced on a shared HiSeq lane. Per the authors' processing: Raw barcoded reads were processed with MIGEC, discarding single-read molecular identifier groups before consensus assembly and CDR3 extraction. Clonotype tables were post-analysed with VDJtools, and diversity was normalized by down-sampling all datasets to the smallest sample size. In repertoire overlap clustering, CDR3 amino acid sequences, but not nucleotide sequences, were matched to correct batch-related cross-sample contamination. TCRdb trimmed the raw reads at Q25, called clones with MiXCR and kept productive beta chains. CDR3 protein sequences are deduplicated, and each keeps its most common genes and DNA. The V and J calls were not made by the authors but by TCRdb's processing. The sample has approximately 730,000 distinct CDR3 sequences on record, 35% to 55% of them singletons. The ten most abundant clones make up roughly 4.9% of the sample.

The sequenced material came from blood. The TCR sequence derives from a girl aged 5-17 years with multiple sclerosis. Recombination joined TRBV7-3 with TRBJ1-1; 5 matching bases give a weak D call of TRBD1. CDR3 protein: CASSASGTTVTEAFF. The nucleotide sequence is given as TGTGCCAGCAGCGCGAGCGGGACTACCGTTACTGAAGCTTTCTTT. With the rest looked up from the reference TRBV7-3 and TRBJ1-1 genes rather than sequenced, the full variable domain is GAGVSQTPSNKVTEKGKYVELRCDPISGHTALYWYRQSLGQGPEFLIYFQGTGAADDSGLPNDRFFAVRPEGSVSTLKIQRTERGDSAVYLCASSASGTTVTEAFFGQGTRLTVV.